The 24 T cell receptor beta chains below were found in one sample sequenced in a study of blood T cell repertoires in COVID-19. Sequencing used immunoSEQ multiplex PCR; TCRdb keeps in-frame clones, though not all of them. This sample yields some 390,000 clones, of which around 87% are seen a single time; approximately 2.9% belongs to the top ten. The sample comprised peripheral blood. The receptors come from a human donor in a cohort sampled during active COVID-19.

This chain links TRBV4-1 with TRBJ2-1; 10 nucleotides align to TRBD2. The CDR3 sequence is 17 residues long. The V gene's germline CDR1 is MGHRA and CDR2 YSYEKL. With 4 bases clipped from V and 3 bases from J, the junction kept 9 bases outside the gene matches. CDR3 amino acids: CASSRNLAGVVYNEQFF. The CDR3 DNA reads TGCGCCAGCAGCCGAAACCTAGCGGGAGTTGTCTACAATGAGCAGTTCTTC.

CDR3 in amino acids: CASSLGQENSPLHF. Written as DNA, the CDR3 is TGTGCCAGCAGCTTAGGACAGGAAAATTCACCCCTCCACTTT. V gene TRBV7-9 combines with J gene TRBJ1-6; a weak D match, TRBD1 (6 bases). Germline assignment: CDR1 SEHNR and CDR2 FQNEAQ (reference sequence). The CDR3 is made up of 14 amino acids. V lost 1 base and J 7 bases, leaving 8 bases between the germline ends. The variable domain in full, with the rest retrieved from reference TRBV7-9 and TRBJ1-6, is DTGVSQNPRHKITKRGQNVTFRCDPISEHNRLYWYRQTLGQGPEFLTYFQNEAQLEKSRLLSDRFSAERPKGSFSTLEIQRTEQGDSAMYLCASSLGQENSPLHFGNGTRLTVT.

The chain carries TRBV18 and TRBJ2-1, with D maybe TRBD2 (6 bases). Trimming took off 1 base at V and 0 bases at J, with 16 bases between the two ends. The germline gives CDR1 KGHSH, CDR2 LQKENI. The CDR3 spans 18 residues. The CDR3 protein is CASSPRGQRATSYNEQFF. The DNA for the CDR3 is TGTGCCAGCTCACCACGTGGTCAGCGGGCAACCTCCTACAATGAGCAGTTCTTC.

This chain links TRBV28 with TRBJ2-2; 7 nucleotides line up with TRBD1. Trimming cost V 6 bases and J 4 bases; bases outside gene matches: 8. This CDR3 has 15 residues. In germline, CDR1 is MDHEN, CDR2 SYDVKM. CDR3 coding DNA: TGTGCCAGCAGGGCGACAGGGCTTGGCACCGGGGAGCTGTTTTTT. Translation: CASRATGLGTGELFF.

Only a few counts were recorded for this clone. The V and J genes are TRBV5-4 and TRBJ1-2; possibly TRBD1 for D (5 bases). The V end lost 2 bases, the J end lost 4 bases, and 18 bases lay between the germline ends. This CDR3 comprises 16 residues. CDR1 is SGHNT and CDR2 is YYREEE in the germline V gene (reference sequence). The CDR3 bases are TGTGCCAGCAGCTTAGTAGAGGGGAGGAGTACCTATGGCTACACCTTC. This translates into CASSLVEGRSTYGYTF.

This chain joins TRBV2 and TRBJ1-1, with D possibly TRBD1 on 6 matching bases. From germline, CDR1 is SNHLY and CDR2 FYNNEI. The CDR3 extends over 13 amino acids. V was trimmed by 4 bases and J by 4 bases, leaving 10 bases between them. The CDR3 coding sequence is TGTGCCAGCAGTGGAGGGGGGGGCACTGAAGCTTTCTTT. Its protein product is CASSGGGGTEAFF. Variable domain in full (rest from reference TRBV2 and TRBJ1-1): EPEVTQTPSHQVTQMGQEVILRCVPISNHLYFYWYRQILGQKVEFLVSFYNNEISEKSEIFDDQFSVERPDGSNFTLKIRSTKLEDSAMYFCASSGGGGTEAFFGQGTRLTVV.

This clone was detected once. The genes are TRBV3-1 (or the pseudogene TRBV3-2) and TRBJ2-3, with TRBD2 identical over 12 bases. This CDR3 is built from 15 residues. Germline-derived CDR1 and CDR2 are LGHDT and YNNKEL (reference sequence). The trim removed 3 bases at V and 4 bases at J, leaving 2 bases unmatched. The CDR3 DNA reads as TGTGCCAGCAGCCAGACTAGCGGGGGCCCAGATACGCAGTATTTT. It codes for CASSQTSGGPDTQYF.

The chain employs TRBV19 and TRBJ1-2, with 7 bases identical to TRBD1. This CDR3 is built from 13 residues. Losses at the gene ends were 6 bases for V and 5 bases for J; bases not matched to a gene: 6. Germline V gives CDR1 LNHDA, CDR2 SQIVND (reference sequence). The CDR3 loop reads CASRPKGAYGYTF. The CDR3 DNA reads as TGTGCCAGTAGACCCAAGGGGGCTTATGGCTACACCTTC.

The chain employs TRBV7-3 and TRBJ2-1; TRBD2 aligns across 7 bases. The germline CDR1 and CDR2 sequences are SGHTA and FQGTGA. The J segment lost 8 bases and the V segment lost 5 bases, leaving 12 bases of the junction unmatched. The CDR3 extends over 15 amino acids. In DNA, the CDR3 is TGTGCCAGCAGCCGGCAGCGGGGCGAGGAGGATGAGCAGTTCTTC. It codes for CASSRQRGEEDEQFF.

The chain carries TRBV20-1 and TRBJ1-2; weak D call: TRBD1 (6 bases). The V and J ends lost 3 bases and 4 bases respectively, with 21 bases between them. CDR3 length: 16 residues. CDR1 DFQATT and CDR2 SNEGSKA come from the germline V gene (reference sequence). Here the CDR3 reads CSASSTGLTNPYGYTF. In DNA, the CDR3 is TGCAGTGCTAGTTCTACAGGGCTAACTAATCCCTATGGCTACACCTTC.

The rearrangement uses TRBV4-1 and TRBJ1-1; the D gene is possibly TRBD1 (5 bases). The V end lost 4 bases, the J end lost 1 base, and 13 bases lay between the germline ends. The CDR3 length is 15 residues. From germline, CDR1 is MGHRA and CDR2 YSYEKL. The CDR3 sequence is CASSRVQGPNTEAFF. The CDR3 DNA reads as TGCGCCAGCAGCCGGGTTCAGGGCCCGAACACTGAAGCTTTCTTT.

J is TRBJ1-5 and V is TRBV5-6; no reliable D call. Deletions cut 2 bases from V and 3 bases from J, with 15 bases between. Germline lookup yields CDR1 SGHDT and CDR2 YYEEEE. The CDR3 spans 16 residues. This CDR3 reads CASSFGPGQINQPQHF. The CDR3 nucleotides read TGTGCCAGCAGCTTTGGGCCAGGTCAAATCAATCAGCCCCAGCATTTT.

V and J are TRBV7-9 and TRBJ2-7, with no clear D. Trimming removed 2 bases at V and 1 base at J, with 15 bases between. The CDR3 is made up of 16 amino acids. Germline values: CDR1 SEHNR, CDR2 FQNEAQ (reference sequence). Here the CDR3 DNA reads TGTGCCAGCAGCTTATGGGCCCCCCGATATTCCTACGAGCAGTACTTC. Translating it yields CASSLWAPRYSYEQYF.

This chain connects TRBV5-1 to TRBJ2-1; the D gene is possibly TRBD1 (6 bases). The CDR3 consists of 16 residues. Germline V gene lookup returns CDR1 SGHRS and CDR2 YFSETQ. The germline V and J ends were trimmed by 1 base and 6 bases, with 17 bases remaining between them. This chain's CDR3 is CASSLPPGVVGNEQFF. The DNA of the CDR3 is TGCGCCAGCAGCTTGCCTCCAGGGGTAGTAGGCAATGAGCAGTTCTTC.

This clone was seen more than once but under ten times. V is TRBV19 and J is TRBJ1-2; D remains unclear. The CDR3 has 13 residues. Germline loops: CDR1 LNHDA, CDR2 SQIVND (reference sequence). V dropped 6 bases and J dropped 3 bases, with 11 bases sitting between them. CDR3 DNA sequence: TGTGCCAGTAGACTCCGGGTCCACTATGGCTACACCTTC. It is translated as CASRLRVHYGYTF.

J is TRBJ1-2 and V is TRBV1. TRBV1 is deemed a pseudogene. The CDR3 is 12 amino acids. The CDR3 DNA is TGCACCACCCCGGGGTTCGGATATGGCTACACCTTC. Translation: CTTPGFGYGYTF.

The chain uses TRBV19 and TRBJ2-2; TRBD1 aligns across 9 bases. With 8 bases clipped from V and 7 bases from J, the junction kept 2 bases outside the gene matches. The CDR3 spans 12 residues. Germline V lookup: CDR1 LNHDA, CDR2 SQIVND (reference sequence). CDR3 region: CASGQGRGELFF. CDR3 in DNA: TGTGCCAGTGGACAGGGGCGCGGGGAGCTGTTTTTT.

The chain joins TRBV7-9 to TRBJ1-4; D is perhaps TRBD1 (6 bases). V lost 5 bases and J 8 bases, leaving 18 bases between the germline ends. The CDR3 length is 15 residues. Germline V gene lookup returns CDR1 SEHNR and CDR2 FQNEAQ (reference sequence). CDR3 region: CASSAGQSGREKLFF. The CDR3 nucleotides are TGTGCCAGCAGCGCAGGACAGTCTGGAAGGGAAAAACTGTTTTTT. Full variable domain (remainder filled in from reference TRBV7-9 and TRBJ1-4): DTGVSQNPRHKITKRGQNVTFRCDPISEHNRLYWYRQTLGQGPEFLTYFQNEAQLEKSRLLSDRFSAERPKGSFSTLEIQRTEQGDSAMYLCASSAGQSGREKLFFGSGTQLSVL.

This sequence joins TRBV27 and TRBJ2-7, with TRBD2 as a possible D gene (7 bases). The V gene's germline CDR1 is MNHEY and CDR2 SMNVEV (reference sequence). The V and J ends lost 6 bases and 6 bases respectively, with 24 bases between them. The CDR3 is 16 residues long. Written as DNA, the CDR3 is TGTGCCAGCAGGGCTCTGGGGGGGCGCATTCTTGGCGAGCAGTACTTC. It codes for CASRALGGRILGEQYF.

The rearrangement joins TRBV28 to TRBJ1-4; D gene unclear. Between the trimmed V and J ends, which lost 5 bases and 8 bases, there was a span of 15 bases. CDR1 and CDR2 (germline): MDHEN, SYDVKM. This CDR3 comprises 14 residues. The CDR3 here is CASSPRGRLEKLFF. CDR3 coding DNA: TGTGCCAGCAGTCCCCGGGGTAGGTTGGAAAAACTGTTTTTT.

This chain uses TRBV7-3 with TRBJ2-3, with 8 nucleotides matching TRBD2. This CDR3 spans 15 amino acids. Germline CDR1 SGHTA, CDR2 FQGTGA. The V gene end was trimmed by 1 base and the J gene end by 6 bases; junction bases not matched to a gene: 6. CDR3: CASSLNGGAIDTQYF. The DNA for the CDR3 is TGTGCCAGCAGCTTAAACGGGGGGGCCATTGATACGCAGTATTTT. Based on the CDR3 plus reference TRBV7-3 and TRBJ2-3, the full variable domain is GAGVSQTPSNKVTEKGKYVELRCDPISGHTALYWYRQSLGQGPEFLIYFQGTGAADDSGLPNDRFFAVRPEGSVSTLKIQRTERGDSAVYLCASSLNGGAIDTQYFGPGTRLTVL.

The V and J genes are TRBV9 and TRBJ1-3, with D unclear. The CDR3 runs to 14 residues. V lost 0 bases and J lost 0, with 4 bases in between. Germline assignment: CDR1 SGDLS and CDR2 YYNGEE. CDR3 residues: CASSVDYSGNTIYF. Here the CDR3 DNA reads TGTGCCAGCAGCGTAGACTACTCTGGAAACACCATATATTTT. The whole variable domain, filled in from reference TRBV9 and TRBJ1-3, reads DSGVTQTPKHLITATGQRVTLRCSPRSGDLSVYWYQQSLDQGLQFLIQYYNGEERAKGNILERFSAQQFPDLHSELNLSSLELGDSALYFCASSVDYSGNTIYFGEGSWLTVV.

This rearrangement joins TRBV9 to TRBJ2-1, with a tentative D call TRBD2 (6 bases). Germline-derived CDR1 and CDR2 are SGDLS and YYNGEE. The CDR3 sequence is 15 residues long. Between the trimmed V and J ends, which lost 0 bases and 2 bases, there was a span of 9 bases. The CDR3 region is CASSVAEGPYNEQFF. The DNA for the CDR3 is TGTGCCAGCAGCGTAGCGGAGGGTCCCTACAATGAGCAGTTCTTC. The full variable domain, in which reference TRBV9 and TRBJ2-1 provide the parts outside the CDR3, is DSGVTQTPKHLITATGQRVTLRCSPRSGDLSVYWYQQSLDQGLQFLIQYYNGEERAKGNILERFSAQQFPDLHSELNLSSLELGDSALYFCASSVAEGPYNEQFFGPGTRLTVL.

In DNA form, the CDR3 reads TGTGCCAGCAGTTTTCCCGGGAGCTATGGCTACACCTTC. Its translation: CASSFPGSYGYTF. The rearrangement links TRBV28 to TRBJ1-2, with D uncertain. V was cut by 3 bases and J by 4 bases, with 9 bases left in between. The CDR3 has 13 amino acids. Germline values: CDR1 MDHEN, CDR2 SYDVKM.